The subject of this entry is one T cell receptor beta chain. The target antigen is unknown. Other DNA sequences of this sample code for an identical CDR3. This CDR3 spans 14 amino acids. With V trimmed by 4 bases and J by 1 base, 3 bases remained unmatched. Germline CDR1 reads SGHRS; CDR2 reads YFSETQ. The data belong to a study of graft-versus-host responses after intestinal transplantation. The study's findings and limits: HvG clone declines early post-transplant were associated with peak circulating GvH levels. Recipient marrow contained GvH clones, some of which appeared first in ileum or blood.

Sequenced by immunoSEQ multiplex PCR; TCRdb stores in-frame clones only, minus some. Of some 100,000 clones listed, 85% to 95% are singletons. The sequenced sample was unstimulated CD8+ T cells sorted from spleen or lymph node cells, obtained before transplant. The gene calls are TRBV5-1 and TRBJ2-7; 9 bases match TRBD1. This clonotype was sampled from a human donor who was the organ donor for an intestinal transplant. The CDR3 nucleotides read TGCGCCAGCAGCCCGGGACAGGGATCCTACGAGCAGTACTTC. Encoded protein: CASSPGQGSYEQYF.